This TCR beta chain derives from a study of shared clonotypes between healthy human individuals. General study results and limits: Between a handful of donors, naive CD4 clonotypes were shared at a level of about 5%.

Worth noting for this clone: The antigen remains unidentified.

Trimming took 4 bases from V and 5 from J, leaving 12 bases between them. This CDR3 is built from 14 residues. Germline values: CDR1 MGHRA, CDR2 YSYEKL. It was at deep level that the assay was run. Using immunoSEQ multiplex PCR, the repertoire was profiled, and TCRdb retains in-frame clones only, with some absent. The repertoire has about 380,000 clones, 95% to 97% of them found once; the top ten carry more than 0.3%. J is TRBJ2-1 and V is TRBV4-1; TRBD1 might be the D (5 bases). This sequence was found in a man aged 25-45 years in good health. Material: memory CD8+ T cells sorted from blood. Subset reported: CD45RO+ cells pooled with CCR7-negative TemRA cells. The DNA for the CDR3 is TGCGCCAGCAGCCCCCCAGACAGCCACAATGAGCAGTTCTTC. Its translation: CASSPPDSHNEQFF.